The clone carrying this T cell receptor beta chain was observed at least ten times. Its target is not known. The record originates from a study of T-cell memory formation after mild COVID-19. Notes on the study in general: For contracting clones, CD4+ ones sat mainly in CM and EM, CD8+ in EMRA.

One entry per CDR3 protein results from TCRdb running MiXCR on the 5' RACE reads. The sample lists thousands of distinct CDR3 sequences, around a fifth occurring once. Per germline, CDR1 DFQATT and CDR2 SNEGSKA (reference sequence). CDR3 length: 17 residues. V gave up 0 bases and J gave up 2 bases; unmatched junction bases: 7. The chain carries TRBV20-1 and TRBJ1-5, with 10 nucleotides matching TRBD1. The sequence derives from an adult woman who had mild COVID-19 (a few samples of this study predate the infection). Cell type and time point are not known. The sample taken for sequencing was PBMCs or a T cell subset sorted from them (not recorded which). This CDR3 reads CSAREGLGTGGNQPQHF. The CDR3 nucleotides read TGCAGTGCTAGAGAGGGGCTTGGGACAGGGGGCAATCAGCCCCAGCATTTT.